A single sample gave rise to the 25 T cell receptor beta chains below, sequenced in a study of cytomegalovirus exposure and HLA in healthy donors. In the PCR, 60 Vbeta and 13 Jbeta primers were used. Here immunoSEQ multiplex PCR was the method, and the copy in TCRdb shows in-frame clones only, minus some. Of more than 150,000 clones listed, 70% to 90% are singletons. Specimen: PBMCs. The receptor source for this set is a young woman in good health and CMV-seronegative.

The rearrangement links TRBV4-3 to TRBJ2-7; 8 positions agree with TRBD2. This CDR3 contains 16 residues. J lost 5 bases, V lost 1 base, and 10 bases had no gene match. Germline V lookup: CDR1 LGHNA, CDR2 YSLEER. CDR3: CASSQVSGGAVDEQYF. CDR3 bases: TGCGCCAGCAGCCAAGTCTCGGGGGGGGCGGTTGACGAGCAGTACTTC.

The V gene is TRBV19, the J gene TRBJ2-1; 7 positions match TRBD2. Per the germline V gene, CDR1 is LNHDA and CDR2 is SQIVND (reference sequence). V was pared by 4 bases and J by 8 bases, with 2 bases of the junction left unmatched. The CDR3 has 12 residues. The CDR3 protein is CASSRGGYEQFF. The CDR3 DNA is TGTGCCAGTAGTAGGGGGGGATATGAGCAGTTCTTC.

In the case of this clone: This sample also contains other DNA sequences that code for the same CDR3. This rearrangement joins TRBV9 to TRBJ2-7, with 7 bases identical to TRBD2. The CDR3 runs to 15 residues. Germline trimming cut 0 bases from V and 0 bases from J; bases unmatched to any gene: 3. Germline V gene lookup returns CDR1 SGDLS and CDR2 YYNGEE. This chain's CDR3 is CASSVAGGSSYEQYF. CDR3 sequence (DNA): TGTGCCAGCAGCGTAGCTGGCGGGAGCTCCTACGAGCAGTACTTC. The whole variable domain, remainder taken from reference TRBV9 and TRBJ2-7, is DSGVTQTPKHLITATGQRVTLRCSPRSGDLSVYWYQQSLDQGLQFLIQYYNGEERAKGNILERFSAQQFPDLHSELNLSSLELGDSALYFCASSVAGGSSYEQYFGPGTRLTVT.

Only a few counts were recorded for this clone. The CDR3 DNA is TGTGCCAGCAGCTCCCGGACAGGGGACTATGGCTACACCTTC. It translates to CASSSRTGDYGYTF. The V gene is TRBV7-2, the J gene TRBJ1-2; 9 bases fit TRBD1. CDR1 is SGHTA, CDR2 FQGNSA, per germline. The junction had 3 bases not matched to a gene; V was cut back by 4 bases and J by 3 bases. This CDR3 has 14 residues.

The chain is built from TRBV5-1 and TRBJ1-3, with D tentatively TRBD1 (6 bases). The CDR3 is 15 residues long. CDR1 and CDR2 (germline): SGHRS, YFSETQ. The V and J ends lost 3 bases and 2 bases respectively, with 12 bases between them. The CDR3 spells CASSWDTSTGNTIYF. CDR3 DNA: TGCGCCAGCAGCTGGGACACATCGACTGGAAACACCATATATTTT.

This sequence joins TRBV27 and TRBJ2-1; 14 bases align to TRBD2. This CDR3 comprises 14 residues. CDR1 MNHEY and CDR2 SMNVEV come from the germline V gene (reference sequence). V shed 5 bases, J shed 10 bases, and the junction held 4 bases outside the gene matches. The CDR3 sequence: CASSPGTSGREQFF. The CDR3, as DNA: TGTGCCAGCAGTCCAGGGACTAGCGGGAGAGAGCAGTTCTTC.

The chain joins TRBV11-3 to TRBJ2-2; 12 nucleotides agree with TRBD2. Germline CDR1 and CDR2: SGHNT and YENEEA. CDR3 length: 17 amino acids. Trimming took 5 bases from V and 3 from J; bases not matched to a gene: 7. This chain's CDR3 is CASSPRASGGDTGELFF. CDR3 sequence (DNA): TGTGCCAGCAGCCCCCGGGCTAGCGGGGGGGACACCGGGGAGCTGTTTTTT.

The gene calls are TRBV28 and TRBJ2-7, with 7 bases identical to TRBD2. CDR1 is MDHEN and CDR2 is SYDVKM in the germline V gene. J was trimmed by 0 bases and V by 3 bases; bases with no gene match: 2. This CDR3 has 14 amino acids. The CDR3 loop is CASSLAGASYEQYF. DNA of the CDR3: TGTGCCAGCAGTTTGGCGGGAGCCTCCTACGAGCAGTACTTC.

V and J are TRBV18 and TRBJ2-7; 11 bases match TRBD1. Looked up from germline, CDR1 is KGHSH and CDR2 is LQKENI. The J segment lost 3 bases and the V segment lost 6 bases, leaving 10 bases of the junction unmatched. The CDR3 covers 16 residues. CDR3 sequence (DNA): TGTGCCAGCTCTGACCACGCGGGACAGGGGGTCTACGAGCAGTACTTC. Its translation: CASSDHAGQGVYEQYF.

The CDR3 is CASSPARGGTEAFF. The CDR3 DNA is TGTGCCAGCTCACCAGCACGGGGAGGAACTGAAGCTTTCTTT. The V gene is TRBV18, the J gene TRBJ1-1; D uncertain. Per the germline V gene, CDR1 is KGHSH and CDR2 is LQKENI. This CDR3 is 14 amino acids long. Trimming removed 2 bases from V and 5 bases from J, with 12 bases in between.

This clone has only one observation. J is TRBJ2-7 and V is TRBV5-1, with D hard to call. Looked up from germline, CDR1 is SGHRS and CDR2 is YFSETQ. Trimming removed 0 bases from V and 3 bases from J, with 10 bases in between. CDR3 length equals 14 residues. In DNA, the CDR3 is TGCGCCAGCAGCTTGGCCCCCCCAGGCTACGAGCAGTACTTC. Its protein is CASSLAPPGYEQYF.

This chain links TRBV6-4 with TRBJ2-3, with 12 bases aligning to TRBD2. J lost 0 bases, V lost 2 bases, and 0 bases had no gene match. CDR1 and CDR2 from the germline V gene are MRHNA and SNTAGT. There are 16 residues in the CDR3. The CDR3 sequence is CASSDGTSGSTDTQYF. In nucleotides, the CDR3 is TGTGCCAGCAGTGACGGGACTAGCGGGAGCACAGATACGCAGTATTTT.

The V call is TRBV7-2, the J call TRBJ2-7; 14 bases line up with TRBD2. Unmatched junction bases numbered 6, after V lost 8 bases and J lost 6 bases. The germline CDR1 and CDR2 sequences are SGHTA and FQGNSA. The CDR3 extends over 14 amino acids. The CDR3 loop reads CASAGLAGDSEQYF. The DNA for the CDR3 is TGTGCCAGCGCGGGACTAGCGGGAGATAGCGAGCAGTACTTC.

This clone has a handful of counts. The chain is built from TRBV4-3 and TRBJ2-7, with D tentatively TRBD1 (7 bases). The CDR3 loop spans 15 amino acids. Trimming shortened V by 1 base and J by 4 bases, and 14 bases separated the two germline ends. The germline gives CDR1 LGHNA, CDR2 YSLEER. CDR3 sequence (DNA): TGCGCCAGCAGCCAAGGGCGGGCAGGGGGGTACGAGCAGTACTTC. This gives the protein CASSQGRAGGYEQYF.

V and J are TRBV10-1 and TRBJ2-5; 13 bases line up with TRBD2. CDR3 size: 16 residues. The germline V gene has CDR1 WNHNN and CDR2 SYGVQD (reference sequence). With 6 bases clipped from V and 4 bases from J, the junction kept 8 bases outside the gene matches. The CDR3 reads CASSPGLAGAGETQYF. CDR3 in DNA: TGCGCCAGCAGCCCCGGACTAGCGGGGGCCGGAGAGACCCAGTACTTC.

The chain is built from TRBV4-3 and TRBJ2-7, with 7 bases fitting TRBD2. Germline V gene lookup returns CDR1 LGHNA and CDR2 YSLEER. This CDR3 comprises 15 residues. The junction had 6 bases not matched to a gene; V was cut back by 1 base and J by 3 bases. DNA of the CDR3: TGCGCCAGCAGCCAAGGTCTCAGGGAGGGCTACGAGCAGTACTTC. Amino acids: CASSQGLREGYEQYF.

The rearrangement joins TRBV11-3 to TRBJ2-7; D is possibly TRBD2 (5 bases). V lost 0 bases and J lost 6, with 18 bases in between. The CDR3 length is 16 residues. Looked up from germline, CDR1 is SGHNT and CDR2 is YENEEA. The CDR3 protein is CASSLEGYGPGTEQYF. CDR3 bases: TGTGCCAGCAGCTTAGAAGGTTACGGTCCGGGAACCGAGCAGTACTTC. Supplemented by reference TRBV11-3 and TRBJ2-7, the full variable domain reads EAGVVQSPRYKIIEKKQPVAFWCNPISGHNTLYWYLQNLGQGPELLIRYENEEAVDDSQLPKDRFSAERLKGVDSTLKIQPAELGDSAVYLCASSLEGYGPGTEQYFGPGTRLTVT.

The gene calls are TRBV4-3 and TRBJ2-7; D is uncertain. V was pared by 4 bases and J by 3 bases, with 13 bases between. This CDR3 region has 14 residues. Germline CDR1 reads LGHNA; CDR2 reads YSLEER. This CDR3 is CASSPLFGGYEQYF. The CDR3 nucleotides read TGCGCCAGCAGCCCCCTCTTCGGCGGCTACGAGCAGTACTTC.

This chain links TRBV11-3 with TRBJ2-7, with D perhaps TRBD2 (5 bases). CDR3 length: 15 amino acids. From germline, CDR1 is SGHNT and CDR2 YENEEA. V lost 5 bases and J 3 bases, leaving 17 bases between the germline ends. CDR3 sequence reads: CASSLLGGLGYEQYF. The CDR3 region has the DNA TGTGCCAGCAGCCTGTTGGGCGGGCTAGGCTACGAGCAGTACTTC.

The rearrangement joins TRBV18 to TRBJ1-2; D is undetermined. Germline V gene sequence: CDR1 KGHSH, CDR2 LQKENI. Trimming left V 5 bases short and J 8 bases short, with 12 bases between. CDR3 length: 12 residues. The CDR3 region has the DNA TGTGCCAGCTCAGGAGATGCCCAAGGCTACACCTTC. This codes for CASSGDAQGYTF.

The V gene is TRBV5-1, the J gene TRBJ2-7; 11 nucleotides align to TRBD2. The CDR3 is 18 residues long. The germline V gene has CDR1 SGHRS and CDR2 YFSETQ. Trimming cost V 3 bases and J 5 bases; bases outside gene matches: 16. In DNA form, the CDR3 reads TGCGCCAGCAGCTGGGGGGGACTAGCGGACGGGGGTCCCCACGAGCAGTACTTC. It specifies CASSWGGLADGGPHEQYF.

This clone was observed once. The J gene is TRBJ2-5, the V gene TRBV2, with TRBD2 matching 13 bases. The CDR3 runs 18 residues. V lost 2 bases, J lost 5 bases, and 11 bases stayed unmatched. Germline-derived CDR1 and CDR2 are SNHLY and FYNNEI. CDR3 DNA sequence: TGTGCCAGCAGTGAAAGCCTTACTAGCGGGAGGGCCTGGGAGACCCAGTACTTC. Amino acids: CASSESLTSGRAWETQYF.

This clone was counted only a few times. The chain carries TRBV19 and TRBJ1-1; D remains ambiguous. This CDR3 region has 13 residues. The V end lost 6 bases, the J end lost 3 bases, and 11 bases lay between the germline ends. Germline assignment: CDR1 LNHDA and CDR2 SQIVND (reference sequence). DNA for the CDR3: TGTGCCAGTAGCCCGAACGGGGACACTGAAGCTTTCTTT. It specifies CASSPNGDTEAFF.

This chain uses TRBV28 with TRBJ1-1; TRBD1 agrees at 11 bases. Losses at the gene ends were 3 bases for V and 5 bases for J; bases not matched to a gene: 11. The CDR3 contains 17 residues. CDR1 and CDR2 from the germline V gene are MDHEN and SYDVKM. For the CDR3, the DNA is TGTGCCAGCAGTTTCCATGACTGGGGACAGGGGGGGACTGAAGCTTTCTTT. Its translation is CASSFHDWGQGGTEAFF.

The CDR3 sequence is CASSSELAGGETQYF. As DNA, the CDR3 is TGTGCCAGCAGCTCCGAGCTAGCGGGAGGGGAGACCCAGTACTTC. The chain recombines TRBV11-2 with TRBJ2-5, with 12 bases that match TRBD2. In germline, CDR1 is SGHAT, CDR2 FQNNGV. The CDR3 covers 15 residues. Losses at the gene ends were 4 bases for V and 5 bases for J; bases not matched to a gene: 5.